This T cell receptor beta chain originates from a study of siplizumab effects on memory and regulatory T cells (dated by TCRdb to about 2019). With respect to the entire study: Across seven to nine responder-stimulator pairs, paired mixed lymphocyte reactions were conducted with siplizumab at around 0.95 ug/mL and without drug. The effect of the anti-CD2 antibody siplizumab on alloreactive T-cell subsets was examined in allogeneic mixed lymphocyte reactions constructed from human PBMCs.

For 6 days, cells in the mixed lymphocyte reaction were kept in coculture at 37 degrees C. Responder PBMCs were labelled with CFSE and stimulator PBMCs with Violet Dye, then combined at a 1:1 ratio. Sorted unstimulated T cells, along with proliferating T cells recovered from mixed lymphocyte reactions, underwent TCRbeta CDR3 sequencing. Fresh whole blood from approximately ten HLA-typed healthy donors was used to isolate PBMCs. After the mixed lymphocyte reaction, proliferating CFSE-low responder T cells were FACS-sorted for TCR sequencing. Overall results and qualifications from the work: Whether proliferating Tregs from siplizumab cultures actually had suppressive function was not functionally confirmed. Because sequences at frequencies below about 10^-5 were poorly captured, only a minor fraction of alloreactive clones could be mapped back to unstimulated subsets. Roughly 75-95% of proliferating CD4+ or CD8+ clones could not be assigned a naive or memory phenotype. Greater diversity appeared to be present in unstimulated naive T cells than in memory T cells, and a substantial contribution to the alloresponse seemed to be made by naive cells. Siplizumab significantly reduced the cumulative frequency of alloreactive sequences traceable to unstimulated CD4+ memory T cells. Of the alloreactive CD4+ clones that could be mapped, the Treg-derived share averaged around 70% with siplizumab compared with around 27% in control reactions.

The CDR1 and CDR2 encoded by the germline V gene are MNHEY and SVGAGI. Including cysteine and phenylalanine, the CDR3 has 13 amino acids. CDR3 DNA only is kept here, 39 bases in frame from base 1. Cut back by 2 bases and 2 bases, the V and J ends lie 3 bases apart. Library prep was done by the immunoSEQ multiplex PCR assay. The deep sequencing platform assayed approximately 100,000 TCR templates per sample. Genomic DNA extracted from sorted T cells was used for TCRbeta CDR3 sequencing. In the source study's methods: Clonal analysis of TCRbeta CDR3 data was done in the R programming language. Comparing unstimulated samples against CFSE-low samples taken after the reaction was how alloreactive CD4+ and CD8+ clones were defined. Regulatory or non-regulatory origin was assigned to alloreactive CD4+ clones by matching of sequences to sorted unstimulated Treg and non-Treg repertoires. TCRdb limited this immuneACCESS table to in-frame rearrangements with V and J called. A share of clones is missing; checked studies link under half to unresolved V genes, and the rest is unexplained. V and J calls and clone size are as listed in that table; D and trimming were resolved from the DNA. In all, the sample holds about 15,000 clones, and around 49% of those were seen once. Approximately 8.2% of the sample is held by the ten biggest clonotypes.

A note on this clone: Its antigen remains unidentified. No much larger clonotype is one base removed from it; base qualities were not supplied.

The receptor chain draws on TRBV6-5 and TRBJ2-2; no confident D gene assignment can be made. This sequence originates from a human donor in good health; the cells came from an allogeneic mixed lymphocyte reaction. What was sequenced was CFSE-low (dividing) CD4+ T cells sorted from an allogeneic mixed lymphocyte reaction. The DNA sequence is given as TGTGCCAGCAGTTACCCTAACACCGGGGAGCTGTTTTTT. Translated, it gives CASSYPNTGELFF.